These T cell receptor beta chains were read from a single sample in a study of T cell changes during pregnancy in multiple sclerosis. Here immunoSEQ multiplex PCR was the method, and the copy in TCRdb shows in-frame clones only, minus some. This table holds about 80,000 clones, about 90% found once. Material: peripheral blood, obtained before pregnancy. Source of these receptors: a female donor with multiple sclerosis, enrolled in a pregnancy study. The CDR3 runs from the conserved cysteine through the conserved F or W. A D gene is named only where the DNA matches it firmly. A clone size is listed for some rows: how often the clone was seen (once, few, many), or a class if it is expanded.

>.|TRBV18|.|TRBJ1-1
TGTGCCAGCTCCCCATCATTAACCATTGGCCTTCACCCGAACACTGAAGCTTTCTTT
CASSPSLTIGLHPNTEAFF
>TRBD2|TRBV7-8|.|TRBJ2-3
TGTGCCAGCAGCCCCAGGACTAGCGGGAGTGCAGATACGCAGTATTTT
CASSPRTSGSADTQYF
>TRBD2|TRBV9|.|TRBJ2-2
TGTGCCAGCAGCGGAGCGGGAGCAAACACCGGGGAGCTGTTTTTT
CASSGAGANTGELFF
>.|TRBV18|.|TRBJ1-4
TGTGCCAGCTCACCACAGGGACTCAACGACGAAAAACTGTTTTTT
CASSPQGLNDEKLFF
>TRBD1|TRBV6-5|.|TRBJ2-2
TGTGCCAGCAGTTACCTACGGACAGGGAACACCGGGGAGCTGTTTTTT
CASSYLRTGNTGELFF
>TRBD2|TRBV10-1|.|TRBJ2-1
TGCGCCAGCAGTGAGTCCAGGACTAGCGGGAGCCGAGAGCAGTTCTTC
CASSESRTSGSREQFF
>.|TRBV5-1|once|TRBJ2-6
TGCGCCAGCAGCTTGGCTCAGGCCTCTGGGGCCAACGTCCTGACTTTC
CASSLAQASGANVLTF
>.|TRBV7-2|.|TRBJ1-5
TGTGCCAGCAGCTTAAGGTCCGGGATTCAGCAGCCCCAGCATTTT
CASSLRSGIQQPQHF
>.|TRBV5-4|.|TRBJ1-4
TGTGCCAGCAGCAAACCCGAAGGCCCGGGAACTAATGAAAAACTGTTTTTT
CASSKPEGPGTNEKLFF
>.|TRBV7-8|.|TRBJ2-3
TGTGCCAGCAGCTCATATATTCCAGGGGGCACAGATACGCAGTATTTT
CASSSYIPGGTDTQYF
>.|TRBV5-4|.|TRBJ1-2
TGTGCCAGCAGCTTGGCTCGGCAGGATGGCTACACCTTC
CASSLARQDGYTF
>TRBD1|TRBV28|.|TRBJ2-3
TGTGCCAGCAGTCCGCAGGGGGCCAGGGGAACAGATACGCAGTATTTT
CASSPQGARGTDTQYF
>TRBD2|TRBV5-4|.|TRBJ2-3
TGTGCCAGCAGCTTGGGGGGACTAGTGGTGGATACGCAGTATTTT
CASSLGGLVVDTQYF
>.|TRBV27|.|TRBJ2-1
TGTGCCAGCAGTCGAGGCTACAATGAGCAGTTCTTC
CASSRGYNEQFF
>.|TRBV30|.|TRBJ1-1
TGTGCCTGGATAGGGCCGGCGGGCTTTATTGAAGCTTTCTTT
CAWIGPAGFIEAFF
>TRBD2|TRBV6-1|.|TRBJ2-2
TGTGCCAGCAGTGAACTAAGCGGGAGTTTTACCGGGGAGCTGTTTTTT
CASSELSGSFTGELFF